A single sample gave rise to the 9 T cell receptor beta chains below, sequenced in a study of technical replicates of blood from several donors (dated by TCRdb to 2015 to 2018). Receptor amplification or capture employed the immunoSEQ multiplex PCR assay. TCRdb's version of the immuneACCESS table is confined to in-frame rearrangements and falls short of the full clone set. An unresolved V gene accounts for under half of the shortfall where checked; the remainder is of unknown origin. The sample profile shows roughly 80,000 clones; 96% of them were found once. Approximately 0.41% of the sample is held by the ten biggest clonotypes. Sequenced: T cells isolated from PBMCs. These receptors were taken from a human donor in good health.

This clone was observed a single time. The V call is TRBV2, the J call TRBJ1-1; D uncertain. Germline CDR1 and CDR2: SNHLY and FYNNEI. The V end lost 10 bases, the J end lost 6 bases, and 24 bases lay between the germline ends. This CDR3 has 15 residues. CDR3 nucleotide sequence: TGTGCCACCCTGTCGGAGGGAAGCATAGGTTCTGAAGCTTTCTTT. Protein sequence: CATLSEGSIGSEAFF.

The chain recombines TRBV30 with TRBJ2-7; 7 nucleotides line up with TRBD1. The V segment lost 2 bases and the J segment 3 bases; nucleotides outside the gene matches: 7. Germline CDR1 reads GTSNPN; CDR2 reads SVGIG (reference sequence). The CDR3 extends over 14 amino acids. The CDR3 sequence: CAWSRDREIYEQYF. In DNA form, the CDR3 reads TGTGCCTGGAGTCGAGACAGGGAGATCTACGAGCAGTACTTC.

The V call is TRBV5-5, the J call TRBJ1-1; D call uncertain. Germline values: CDR1 SGHKS, CDR2 YYEKEE (reference sequence). This CDR3 has 14 amino acids. V was shortened by 1 base and J by 0 bases, with 7 bases between the two germline ends. CDR3: CASSLYNLNTEAFF. CDR3 coding DNA: TGTGCCAGCAGCTTGTACAATTTGAACACTGAAGCTTTCTTT.

This chain connects TRBV6-5 to TRBJ2-7, with D maybe TRBD1 (5 bases). Germline-derived CDR1 and CDR2 are MNHEY and SVGAGI. The CDR3 loop spans 13 amino acids. V was cut by 2 bases and J by 3 bases, with 8 bases left in between. The CDR3 DNA sequence: TGTGCCAGCAGTTACAACAGGTACTACGAGCAGTACTTC. Translation: CASSYNRYYEQYF.

CDR3 DNA: TGTGCCAGCAGCCCCAGGACTAGCGGGAGCACAGATACGCAGTATTTT. Amino acids: CASSPRTSGSTDTQYF. This rearrangement joins TRBV9 to TRBJ2-3, with TRBD2 matching 11 bases. This CDR3 is built from 16 residues. The V gene end was trimmed by 4 bases and the J gene end by 0 bases; junction bases not matched to a gene: 4. Germline V gene lookup returns CDR1 SGDLS and CDR2 YYNGEE.

The chain joins TRBV2 to TRBJ1-2; D gene uncertain. The germline V gene has CDR1 SNHLY and CDR2 FYNNEI. The V gene lost 3 bases and the J gene lost 8 bases, with 10 bases spanning the gap. The CDR3 sequence is 12 residues long. The CDR3 spells CASSEGVIGYTF. CDR3 coding DNA: TGTGCCAGCAGTGAGGGAGTTATAGGCTACACCTTC.

This chain joins TRBV28 and TRBJ2-1; 8 bases are shared with TRBD2. The ends lost 3 bases at V and 4 bases at J; junction bases unmatched: 8. Looked up from germline, CDR1 is MDHEN and CDR2 is SYDVKM. This CDR3 is 16 amino acids long. For the CDR3, the DNA is TGTGCCAGCAGTTTGTATCGGACTAGCAGATACAATGAGCAGTTCTTC. This gives the protein CASSLYRTSRYNEQFF.

The rearrangement uses TRBV9 and TRBJ2-7, with 8 nucleotides matching TRBD2. The length of the CDR3 is 18 residues. Germline CDR1 and CDR2: SGDLS and YYNGEE. The DNA for the CDR3 is TGTGCGAGCCCCAGAGAAGGGTGTGAGCGGGAGAAAGTTTACGAGCAGTACTTC. This encodes CASPREGCEREKVYEQYF.

The chain recombines TRBV2 with TRBJ2-7, with D tentatively TRBD1 (5 bases). The V gene lost 6 bases and the J gene lost 3 bases, with 9 bases spanning the gap. This CDR3 comprises 12 residues. The germline V gene has CDR1 SNHLY and CDR2 FYNNEI. CDR3 sequence (DNA): TGTGCCAGCAGACCGACAGACTACGAGCAGTACTTC. Amino acids: CASRPTDYEQYF.